This paragraph reports one T cell receptor (beta chain). The table lists this clonotype with many counts. Its specific antigen is unknown. No base qualities exist here, and no much larger clone lies one base off it. V lost 0 bases and J lost 7 bases, and the count of bases not matched to a germline gene is 10. According to the germline V gene, CDR1 reads SQVTM and CDR2 reads ANQGSEA. From the cysteine through the phenylalanine, the CDR3 covers 15 amino acids. Just the 45-base CDR3 DNA is kept, in frame starting at base 1. Blood bank volunteers in Maryland, USA served as the healthy controls. For the unsorted PBMC libraries, 2 million PBMCs were stored in RNAlater at -80 degrees C until RNA extraction and were used to generate the libraries. PBMCs were separated from peripheral blood using Ficoll-Hypaque density gradient centrifugation and then cryopreserved in liquid nitrogen. To synthesize cDNA, template-switch 5'RACE was performed with a primer carrying a 10-nucleotide random unique molecular identifier so that each TCR transcript was tagged. Every sequencing run covered 15-18 subjects and yielded more than 160 million TCR-beta sequences. Total RNA was extracted with the RNeasy kit. The KAPA Real-time Library Amplification kit was used to amplify TCR-beta VDJ regions with primers targeting the TCR constant region and the 5'RACE anchor. A first PCR added sample indexes and Illumina adaptors, and a second PCR then raised library yield. After Ampure bead purification, the TCR product of roughly 650 bp was size-selected on a 2% E-gel SizeSelection system. Library quality was checked on a Bioanalyzer, concentration was measured with Qubit, and libraries were quantified with the Kapa Library Quantification kit before pooling. Libraries were sequenced paired-end 2 x 150 bp on an Illumina HiSeq 2500. To increase sequence diversity, roughly 24-31% phiX was spiked into each library pool. In the original analysis: The UMI-based MiGEC pipeline processed quality-filtered reads and removed over 85% of raw TCR sequences during error correction. VDJ genes were aligned to IMGT germline references, and each clonotype was defined by a unique CDR3 amino acid sequence together with V-J genes. Clonal expansion, Shannon diversity, and CDR3 relatedness (CalcPairwiseDistances, ClusterSamples) were evaluated with VDJtools, and phylogenetic trees were built with CLCbio workbench. Clones with at least 8 unique UMIs were defined as expanded, with this threshold being based on coefficient-of-variation modelling across technical triplicates. TCRdb passed the public sequencing reads through fastp at Q25 and MiXCR, retaining productive beta sequences. CDR3 protein sequences are deduplicated, and each keeps its most common genes and DNA. In this record, the V and J calls reflect TCRdb's handling and not the investigators' own analysis. For this sample there are fewer than 90,000 distinct CDR3 sequences; 9% to 12% appear just once. The ten largest clones take up around 1.8% of the sample.

This entry is derived from a study of neurological immune-mediated disorders (dated by TCRdb to between 2019 and 2020). About the investigation overall: The study compared peripheral blood TCR-beta repertoires of HTLV-I-associated myelopathy (HAM/TSP) patients, multiple sclerosis patients and healthy controls using UMI-based sequencing. The cohort comprised around 70 subjects: some 15 HAM/TSP patients, some 34 multiple sclerosis patients and about 20 healthy controls. The 100 to 110 TCR-beta libraries covered PBMC samples along with longitudinal samples, technical triplicates, and paired sorted CD4+ and CD8+ T-cell subsets.

Overall study outcomes, separate from this receptor: TCR clonal expansion was highest in HAM/TSP patients and lowest in MS patients, with MS patients falling below even healthy controls. Expanded clones from different subjects shared no identical CDR3 amino acid sequences, which suggests that TCR-beta repertoires were private in all groups.

The rearrangement combines TRBV29-1 with TRBJ1-2; 8 middle bases align to TRBD1. This TCR derives from a man in his forties in good health. Sequenced input: PBMCs. CDR3 region: CSVEDPGTGKGGYTF. The bases read TGCAGCGTTGAAGATCCCGGGACAGGAAAAGGTGGCTACACCTTC.